These T cell receptor beta chains were read from a single sample in a study of blood T cell repertoires in COVID-19. This table comes from immunoSEQ multiplex PCR, and its TCRdb copy is limited to in-frame clones, with some not included. The table records 75,000 to 95,000 clones, 80% to 90% of them present only once. The sequenced sample was peripheral blood. The source is a man aged 55-75 years with acute or convalescent COVID-19. Both conserved end residues are part of each CDR3. Fields, in order: clone size, V gene, J gene, D gene, CDR3 DNA, CDR3 protein. The D gene is left open where the match is weak. Only part of the rows carry a size: once, few, many, or a class if the clone is expanded.

.	TRBV2	TRBJ1-5	.	TGTGCCAGCAGTCCCGGGACACCCAACAATCAGCCCCAGCATTTT	CASSPGTPNNQPQHF
once	TRBV5-1	TRBJ1-1	.	TGCGCCAGCAGCTTGGTCCCAGTCGACACTGAAGCTTTCTTT	CASSLVPVDTEAFF
.	TRBV6-5	TRBJ1-6	.	TGTGCCAGCAGAGAGTGGTCCTATAATTCACCCCTCCACTTT	CASREWSYNSPLHF
.	TRBV2	TRBJ1-1	.	TGTGCCAGCAGTGGAGGAGGGGTTCGGGAAACTGAAGCTTTCTTT	CASSGGGVRETEAFF
.	TRBV9	TRBJ1-6	.	TGTGCCAGCAGCGTAACGGGTTTTTCACCCCTCCACTTT	CASSVTGFSPLHF
.	TRBV7-2	TRBJ1-1	TRBD1	TGTGCCAGCAGCCGCCACGCGACAGGGGCGGGAACTGAAGCTTTCTTT	CASSRHATGAGTEAFF
.	TRBV19	TRBJ1-6	.	TGTTCCCAGCCGACAGCACCCCTCCACTTT	CSQPTAPLHF
.	TRBV5-8	TRBJ2-7	.	TGTGCCAGCAGCTTGTGGGGCACGGACGAGCAGTACTTC	CASSLWGTDEQYF
.	TRBV7-2	TRBJ2-7	.	TGTGCCAGCAGCCCAGCCTCGGGACAAACCTACGAGCAGTACTTC	CASSPASGQTYEQYF
.	TRBV2	TRBJ2-3	.	TGTGCCAGCAGCGGGACTAGCACAGATACGCAGTATTTT	CASSGTSTDTQYF
.	TRBV28	TRBJ2-3	.	TGTGCCAGCAGTTTATTGACTAGAGCAGATACGCAGTATTTT	CASSLLTRADTQYF
.	TRBV18	TRBJ2-1	.	TGTGCCAGCTCACCGACACGGGAAGGGCGGTCGAAGTTCTTC	CASSPTREGRSKFF
.	TRBV7-2	TRBJ2-1	TRBD1	TGTGCCAGCGGGGACAGAAATGAGCAGTTCTTC	CASGDRNEQFF
few	TRBV19	TRBJ2-3	.	TGTGCCAGTAGCGGGTTTCCCACAGATACGCAGTATTTT	CASSGFPTDTQYF
.	TRBV19	TRBJ2-3	TRBD1	TGTGCCAGTAGGCCGGAACCGGGACAGGGTTATTCGGATACGCAGTATTTT	CASRPEPGQGYSDTQYF
.	TRBV10-3	TRBJ1-1	.	TGTGCCATCAGTACAGGGAACACTGAAGCTTTCTTT	CAISTGNTEAFF
.	TRBV7-9	TRBJ2-6	TRBD1	TGTGCCAGCAGCATACAGGGGCCTGGGGCCAACGTCCTGACTTTC	CASSIQGPGANVLTF
few	TRBV7-6	TRBJ1-6	TRBD1	TGTGCCAGCAGCTTAGGTAACAGGGGAAGTAATTCACCCCTCCACTTT	CASSLGNRGSNSPLHF
.	TRBV27	TRBJ2-4	.	TGTGCCAGCAGCTCCCCACTAGCCAAAAACATTCAGTACTTC	CASSSPLAKNIQYF
.	TRBV7-2	TRBJ2-7	.	TGTGCCAGCAGACTATATGCGAGGGCGCGGCAGTACTTC	CASRLYARARQYF
.	TRBV4-1	TRBJ2-2	.	TGCGCCAGCAGCCAGGGACCCTTTGGGAGGTCCGGGGAGCTGTTTTTT	CASSQGPFGRSGELFF
.	TRBV19	TRBJ1-1	.	TGTGCCAGTAGTGAGACAGCCCAGAAAATGAACACTGAAGCTTTCTTT	CASSETAQKMNTEAFF
.	TRBV6-2/TRBV6-3	TRBJ2-1	.	TGTGCCAGCAGTCAGGACATCCGCTCCTACAATGAGCAGTTCTTC	CASSQDIRSYNEQFF
.	TRBV19	TRBJ2-3	.	TGTGCCAGTAGTATAGGGCAGGGATGGACAGATACGCAGTATTTT	CASSIGQGWTDTQYF
.	TRBV2	TRBJ1-3	.	TGTGCCAGCAGCATCGACATGTCGGGGACCATATATTTT	CASSIDMSGTIYF